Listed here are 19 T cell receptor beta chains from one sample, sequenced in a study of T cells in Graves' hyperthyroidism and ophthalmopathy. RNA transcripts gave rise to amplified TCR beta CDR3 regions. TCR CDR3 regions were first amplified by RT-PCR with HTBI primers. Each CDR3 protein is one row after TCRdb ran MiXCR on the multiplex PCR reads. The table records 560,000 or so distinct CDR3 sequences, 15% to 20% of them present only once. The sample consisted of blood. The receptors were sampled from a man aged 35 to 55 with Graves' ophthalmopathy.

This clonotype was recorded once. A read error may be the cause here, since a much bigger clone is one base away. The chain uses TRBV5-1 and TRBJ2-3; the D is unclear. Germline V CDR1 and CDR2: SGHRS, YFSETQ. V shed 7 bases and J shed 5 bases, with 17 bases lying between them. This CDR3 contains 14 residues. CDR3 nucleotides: TGCGCCAGCGCGACCAAAGAGAGACTAGATACGCAGTATTTT. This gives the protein CASATKERLDTQYF.

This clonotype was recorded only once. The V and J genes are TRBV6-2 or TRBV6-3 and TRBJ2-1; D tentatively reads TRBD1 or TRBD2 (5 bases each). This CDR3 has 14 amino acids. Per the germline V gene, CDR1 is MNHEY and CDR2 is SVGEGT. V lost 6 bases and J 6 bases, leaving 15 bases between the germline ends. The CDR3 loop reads CASSRDARGNEQFF. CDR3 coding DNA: TGTGCCAGCAGCCGGGACGCTAGGGGCAATGAGCAGTTCTTC.

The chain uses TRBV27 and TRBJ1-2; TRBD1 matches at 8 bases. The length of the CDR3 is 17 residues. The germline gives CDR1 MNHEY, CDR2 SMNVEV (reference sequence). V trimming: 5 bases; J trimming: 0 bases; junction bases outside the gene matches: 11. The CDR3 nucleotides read TGTGCCAGCAGTCGGCGGACAGGGAAAACAGCTAACTATGGCTACACCTTC. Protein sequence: CASSRRTGKTANYGYTF.

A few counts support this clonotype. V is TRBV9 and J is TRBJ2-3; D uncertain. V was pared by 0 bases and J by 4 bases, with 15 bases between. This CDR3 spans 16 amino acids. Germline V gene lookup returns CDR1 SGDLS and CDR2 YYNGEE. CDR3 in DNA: TGTGCCAGCAGCGTAGGATCGGGTGGGGTGGCAGATACGCAGTATTTT. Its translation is CASSVGSGGVADTQYF.

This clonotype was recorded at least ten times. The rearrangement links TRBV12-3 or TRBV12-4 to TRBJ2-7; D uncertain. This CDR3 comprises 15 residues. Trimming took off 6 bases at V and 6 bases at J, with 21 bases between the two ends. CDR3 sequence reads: CASRDWAGRASEQYF. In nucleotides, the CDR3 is TGTGCCAGCAGAGATTGGGCCGGTAGGGCGAGCGAGCAGTACTTC.

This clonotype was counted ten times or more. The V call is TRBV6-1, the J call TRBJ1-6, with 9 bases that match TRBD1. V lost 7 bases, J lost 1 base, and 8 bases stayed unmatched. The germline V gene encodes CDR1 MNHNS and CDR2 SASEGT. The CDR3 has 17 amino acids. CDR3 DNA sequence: TGTGCCAGCACCATGACAGGGGGTGGATCCTATAATTCACCCCTCCACTTT. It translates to CASTMTGGGSYNSPLHF.

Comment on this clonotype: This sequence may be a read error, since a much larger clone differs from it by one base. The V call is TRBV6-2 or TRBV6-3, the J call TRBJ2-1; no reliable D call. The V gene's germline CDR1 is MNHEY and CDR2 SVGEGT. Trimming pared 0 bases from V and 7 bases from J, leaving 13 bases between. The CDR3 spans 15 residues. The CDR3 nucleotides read TGTGCCAGCAGTTACTCAGGGCTAGTGGGGAATGAGCAGTTCTTC. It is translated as CASSYSGLVGNEQFF.

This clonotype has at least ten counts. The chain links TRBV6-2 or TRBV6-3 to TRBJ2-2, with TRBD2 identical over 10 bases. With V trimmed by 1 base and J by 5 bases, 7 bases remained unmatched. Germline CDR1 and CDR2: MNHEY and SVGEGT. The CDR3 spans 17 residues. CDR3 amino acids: CASSYLLAGERTGELFF. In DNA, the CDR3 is TGTGCCAGCAGTTACTTGCTAGCGGGAGAAAGGACCGGGGAGCTGTTTTTT.

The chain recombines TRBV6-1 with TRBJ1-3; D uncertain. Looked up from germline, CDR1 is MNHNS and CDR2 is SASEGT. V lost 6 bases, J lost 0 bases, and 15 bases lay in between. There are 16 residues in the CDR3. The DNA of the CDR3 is TGTGCCAGCAGGGGGTTTGGCGGGGACTCTGGAAACACCATATATTTT. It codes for CASRGFGGDSGNTIYF.

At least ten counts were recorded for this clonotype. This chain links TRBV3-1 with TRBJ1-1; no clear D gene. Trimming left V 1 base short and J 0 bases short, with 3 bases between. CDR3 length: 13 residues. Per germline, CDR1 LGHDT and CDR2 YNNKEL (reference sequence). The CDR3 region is CASSQVLNTEAFF. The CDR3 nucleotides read TGTGCCAGCAGCCAAGTTCTGAACACTGAAGCTTTCTTT.

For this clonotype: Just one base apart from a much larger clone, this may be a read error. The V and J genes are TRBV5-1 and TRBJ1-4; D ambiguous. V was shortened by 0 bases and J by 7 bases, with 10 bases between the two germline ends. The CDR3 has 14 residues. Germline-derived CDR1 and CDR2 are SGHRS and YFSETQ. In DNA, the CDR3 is TGCGCCAGCAGCTTGGAGGGCGGATCTGAAAAACTGTTTTTT. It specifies CASSLEGGSEKLFF.

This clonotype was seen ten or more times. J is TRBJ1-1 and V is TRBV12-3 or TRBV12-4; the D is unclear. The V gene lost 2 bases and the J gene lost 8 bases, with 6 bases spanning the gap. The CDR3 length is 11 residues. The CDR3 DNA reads TGTGCCAGCAGTTTAAGAGGGGAAGCTTTCTTT. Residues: CASSLRGEAFF.

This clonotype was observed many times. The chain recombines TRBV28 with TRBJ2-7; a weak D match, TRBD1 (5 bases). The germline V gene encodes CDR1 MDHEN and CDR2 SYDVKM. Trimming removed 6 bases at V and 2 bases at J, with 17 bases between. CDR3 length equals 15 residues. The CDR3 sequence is CASRKKQVYPYEQYF. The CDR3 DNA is TGTGCCAGCAGAAAAAAACAGGTATACCCCTACGAGCAGTACTTC.

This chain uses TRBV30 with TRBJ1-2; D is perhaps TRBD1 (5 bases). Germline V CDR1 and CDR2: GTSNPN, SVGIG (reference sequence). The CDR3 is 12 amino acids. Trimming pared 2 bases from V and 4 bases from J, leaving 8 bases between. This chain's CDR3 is CAWSSQGYGYTF. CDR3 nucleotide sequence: TGTGCCTGGAGTAGCCAGGGCTATGGCTACACCTTC.

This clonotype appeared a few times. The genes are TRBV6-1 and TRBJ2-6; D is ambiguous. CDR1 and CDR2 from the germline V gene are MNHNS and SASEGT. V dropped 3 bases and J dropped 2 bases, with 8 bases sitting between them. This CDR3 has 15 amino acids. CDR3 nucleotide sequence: TGTGCCAGCAGTGATCGTAGTGCTGGGGCCAACGTCCTGACTTTC. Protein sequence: CASSDRSAGANVLTF.

CDR3 nucleotide sequence: TGTGCCAGCAGCTTGGCGGCTAGCGGGAGCAACCAGTACTTC. Amino acids: CASSLAASGSNQYF. V is TRBV5-8 and J is TRBJ2-5; 10 nucleotides align to TRBD2. This CDR3 is 14 amino acids long. Germline CDR1 SGHTS, CDR2 YDEGEE. Trimming removed 0 bases from V and 10 bases from J; junction bases left unmatched: 6.

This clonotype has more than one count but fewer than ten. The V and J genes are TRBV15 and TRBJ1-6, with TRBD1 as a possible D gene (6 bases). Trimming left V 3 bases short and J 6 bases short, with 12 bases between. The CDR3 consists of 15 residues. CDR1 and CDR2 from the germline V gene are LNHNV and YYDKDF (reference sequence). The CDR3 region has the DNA TGTGCCACCAGCAGGGAACAGGGAGGTAATTCACCCCTCCACTTT. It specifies CATSREQGGNSPLHF.

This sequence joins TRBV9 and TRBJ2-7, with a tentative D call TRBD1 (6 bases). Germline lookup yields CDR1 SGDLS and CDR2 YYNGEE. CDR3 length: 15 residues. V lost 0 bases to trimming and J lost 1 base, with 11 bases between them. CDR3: CASSVGQVPSYEQYF. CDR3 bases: TGTGCCAGCAGCGTAGGACAGGTACCATCCTACGAGCAGTACTTC.

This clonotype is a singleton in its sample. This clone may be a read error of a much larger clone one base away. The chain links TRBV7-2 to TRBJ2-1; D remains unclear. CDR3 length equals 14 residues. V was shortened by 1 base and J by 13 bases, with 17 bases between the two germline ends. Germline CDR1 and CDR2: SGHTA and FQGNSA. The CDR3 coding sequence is TGTGCCAGCAGCTTAGATCTTGGGTTAGAGACCCAGTTCTTC. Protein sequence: CASSLDLGLETQFF.